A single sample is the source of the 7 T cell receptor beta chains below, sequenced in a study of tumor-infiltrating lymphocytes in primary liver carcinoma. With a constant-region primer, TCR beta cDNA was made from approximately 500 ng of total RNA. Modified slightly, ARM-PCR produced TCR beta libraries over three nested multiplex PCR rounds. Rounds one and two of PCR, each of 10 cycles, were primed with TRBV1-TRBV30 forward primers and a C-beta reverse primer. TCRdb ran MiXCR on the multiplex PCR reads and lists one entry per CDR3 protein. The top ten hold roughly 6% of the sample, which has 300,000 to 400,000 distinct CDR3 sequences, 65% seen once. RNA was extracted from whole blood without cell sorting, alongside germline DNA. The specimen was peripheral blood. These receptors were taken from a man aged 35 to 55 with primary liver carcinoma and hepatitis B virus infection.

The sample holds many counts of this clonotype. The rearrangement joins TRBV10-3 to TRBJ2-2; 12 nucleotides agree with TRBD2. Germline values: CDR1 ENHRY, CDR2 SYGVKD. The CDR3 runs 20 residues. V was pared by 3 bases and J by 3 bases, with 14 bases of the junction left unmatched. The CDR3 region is CAISDQTSGSTDRDTGELFF. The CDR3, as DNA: TGTGCCATCAGTGATCAGACTAGCGGGAGTACCGATAGGGACACCGGGGAGCTGTTTTTT.

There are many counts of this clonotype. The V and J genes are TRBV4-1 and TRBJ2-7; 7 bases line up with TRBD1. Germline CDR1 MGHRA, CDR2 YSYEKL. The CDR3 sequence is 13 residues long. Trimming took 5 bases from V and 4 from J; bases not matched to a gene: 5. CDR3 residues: CASSRGTEYEQYF. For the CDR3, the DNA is TGCGCCAGCAGCAGAGGGACAGAATACGAGCAGTACTTC.

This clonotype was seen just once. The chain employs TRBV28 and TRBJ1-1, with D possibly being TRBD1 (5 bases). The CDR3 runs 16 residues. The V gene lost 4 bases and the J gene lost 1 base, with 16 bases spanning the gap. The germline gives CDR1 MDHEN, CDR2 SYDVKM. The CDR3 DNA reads TGTGCCAGCAGTTCTAGGACGGAGGGGCCGAACACTGAAGCTTTCTTT. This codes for CASSSRTEGPNTEAFF.

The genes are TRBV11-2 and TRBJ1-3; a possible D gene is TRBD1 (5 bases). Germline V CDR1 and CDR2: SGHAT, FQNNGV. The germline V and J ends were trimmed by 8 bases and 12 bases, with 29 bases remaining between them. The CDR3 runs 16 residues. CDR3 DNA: TGTGCCAGCGGCTCCCCTTGGACAAGGGAGGGAAATATCATATATTTT. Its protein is CASGSPWTREGNIIYF.

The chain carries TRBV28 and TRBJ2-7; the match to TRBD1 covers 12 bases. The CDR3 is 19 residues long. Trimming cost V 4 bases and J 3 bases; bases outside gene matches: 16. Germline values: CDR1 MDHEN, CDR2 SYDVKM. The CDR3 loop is CASSSSSGTGGLWVYEQYF. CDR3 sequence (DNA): TGTGCCAGCAGTTCTAGTTCCGGGACAGGGGGCCTGTGGGTCTACGAGCAGTACTTC. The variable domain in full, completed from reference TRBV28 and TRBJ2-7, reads DVKVTQSSRYLVKRTGEKVFLECVQDMDHENMFWYRQDPGLGLRLIYFSYDVKMKEKGDIPEGYSVSREKKERFSLILESASTNQTSMYLCASSSSSGTGGLWVYEQYFGPGTRLTVT.

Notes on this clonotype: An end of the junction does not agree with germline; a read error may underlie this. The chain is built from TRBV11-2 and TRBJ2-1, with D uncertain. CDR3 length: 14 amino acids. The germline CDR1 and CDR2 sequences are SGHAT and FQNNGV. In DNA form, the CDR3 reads TGTGCCGGCAGCTTATCAGCATCCTACTATGAGCAGTTCTTC. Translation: CAGSLSASYYEQFF.

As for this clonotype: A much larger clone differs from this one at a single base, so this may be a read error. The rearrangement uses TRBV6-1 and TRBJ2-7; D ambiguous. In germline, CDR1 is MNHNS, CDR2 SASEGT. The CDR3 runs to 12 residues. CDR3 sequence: CVSSYGLGEQYF. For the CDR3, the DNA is TGTGTCAGCAGTTACGGGCTGGGGGAGCAGTACTTC.